This entry is about one TCR beta chain. These data originate in a study of T cells in tumors after PD-1 blockade. Germline loops: CDR1 LGHNA, CDR2 YSLEER. This CDR3 contains 13 residues. Trimming pared 0 bases from V and 11 bases from J, leaving 10 bases between. Sequenced by immunoSEQ multiplex PCR; TCRdb stores in-frame clones only, minus some. The data show about 15,000 clones, roughly two thirds seen once. The sample in question was tumor tissue, obtained after anti-PD-1 treatment. This chain joins TRBV4-3 and TRBJ1-4; no clear D gene. The sequence was obtained from a human donor with cutaneous squamous cell carcinoma. The CDR3 spells CASSQDRAGKLFF. The CDR3 region has the DNA TGCGCCAGCAGCCAAGATCGGGCGGGGAAACTGTTTTTT.